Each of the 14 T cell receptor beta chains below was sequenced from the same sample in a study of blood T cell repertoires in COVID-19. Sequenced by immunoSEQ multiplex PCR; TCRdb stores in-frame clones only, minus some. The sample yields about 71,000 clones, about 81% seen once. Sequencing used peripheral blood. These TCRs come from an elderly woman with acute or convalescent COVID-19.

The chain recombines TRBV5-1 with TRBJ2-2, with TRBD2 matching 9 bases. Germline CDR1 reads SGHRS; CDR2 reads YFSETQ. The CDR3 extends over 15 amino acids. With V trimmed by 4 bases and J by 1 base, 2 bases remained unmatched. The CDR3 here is CASSLTSGNTGELFF. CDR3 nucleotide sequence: TGCGCCAGCAGCCTGACTAGCGGGAACACCGGGGAGCTGTTTTTT.

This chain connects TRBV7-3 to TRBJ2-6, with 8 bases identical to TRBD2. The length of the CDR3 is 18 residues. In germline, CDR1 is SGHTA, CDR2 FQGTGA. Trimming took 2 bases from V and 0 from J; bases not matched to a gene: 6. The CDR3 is CASSLLGGTSSGANVLTF. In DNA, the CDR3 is TGTGCCAGCAGCTTATTAGGAGGGACTAGCTCTGGGGCCAACGTCCTGACTTTC.

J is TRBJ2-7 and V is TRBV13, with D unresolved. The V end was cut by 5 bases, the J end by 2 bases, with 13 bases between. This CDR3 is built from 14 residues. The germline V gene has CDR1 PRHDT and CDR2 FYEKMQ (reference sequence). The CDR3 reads CASSPVIGPYEQYF. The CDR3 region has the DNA TGTGCCAGCAGCCCTGTGATCGGTCCCTACGAGCAGTACTTC.

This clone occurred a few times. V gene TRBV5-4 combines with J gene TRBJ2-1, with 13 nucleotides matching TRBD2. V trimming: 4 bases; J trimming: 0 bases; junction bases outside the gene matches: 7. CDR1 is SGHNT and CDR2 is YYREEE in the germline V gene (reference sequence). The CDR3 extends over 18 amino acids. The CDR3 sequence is CASSTGTSGTSSYNEQFF. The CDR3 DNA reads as TGTGCCAGCAGCACAGGGACTAGCGGGACTAGCTCCTACAATGAGCAGTTCTTC.

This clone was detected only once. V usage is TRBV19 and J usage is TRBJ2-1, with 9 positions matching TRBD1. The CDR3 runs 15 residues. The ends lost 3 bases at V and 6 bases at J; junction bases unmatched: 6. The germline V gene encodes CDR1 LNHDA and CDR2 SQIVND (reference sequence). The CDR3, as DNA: TGTGCCAGTAGTATTGGGACAGGGAGTTTCAATGAGCAGTTCTTC. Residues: CASSIGTGSFNEQFF.

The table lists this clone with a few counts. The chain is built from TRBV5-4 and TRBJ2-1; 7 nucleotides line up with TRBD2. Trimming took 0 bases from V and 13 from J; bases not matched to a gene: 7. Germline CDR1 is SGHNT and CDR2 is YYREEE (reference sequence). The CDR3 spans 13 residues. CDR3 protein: CASSLDGLAAQFF. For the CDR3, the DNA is TGTGCCAGCAGCTTGGATGGGCTAGCGGCTCAGTTCTTC.

The chain's CDR3 is CSGRQGAGYTF. CDR3 in DNA: TGCAGTGGTCGACAGGGGGCTGGCTACACCTTC. The rearrangement uses TRBV20-1 and TRBJ1-2, with 10 bases that match TRBD1. V lost 7 bases, J lost 7 bases, and 3 bases stayed unmatched. This CDR3 has 11 residues. Germline CDR1 DFQATT, CDR2 SNEGSKA (reference sequence).

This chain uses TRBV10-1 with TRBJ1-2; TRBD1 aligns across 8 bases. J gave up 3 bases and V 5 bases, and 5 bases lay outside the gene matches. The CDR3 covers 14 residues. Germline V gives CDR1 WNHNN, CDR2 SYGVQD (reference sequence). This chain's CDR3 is CASSPTTGDYGYTF. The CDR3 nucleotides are TGCGCCAGCAGTCCGACGACAGGGGACTATGGCTACACCTTC.

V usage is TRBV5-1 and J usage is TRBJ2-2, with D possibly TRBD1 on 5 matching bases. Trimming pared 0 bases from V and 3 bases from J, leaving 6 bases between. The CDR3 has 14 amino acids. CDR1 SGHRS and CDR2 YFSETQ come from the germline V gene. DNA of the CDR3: TGCGCCAGCAGCTTGGACAGGTACACCGGGGAGCTGTTTTTT. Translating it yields CASSLDRYTGELFF.

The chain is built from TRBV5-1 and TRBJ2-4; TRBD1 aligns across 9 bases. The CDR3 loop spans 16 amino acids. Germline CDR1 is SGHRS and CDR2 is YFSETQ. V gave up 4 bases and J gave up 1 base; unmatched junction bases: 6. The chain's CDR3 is CASSAGQGLAKNIQYF. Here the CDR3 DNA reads TGCGCCAGCAGCGCCGGACAGGGGCTGGCCAAAAACATTCAGTACTTC.

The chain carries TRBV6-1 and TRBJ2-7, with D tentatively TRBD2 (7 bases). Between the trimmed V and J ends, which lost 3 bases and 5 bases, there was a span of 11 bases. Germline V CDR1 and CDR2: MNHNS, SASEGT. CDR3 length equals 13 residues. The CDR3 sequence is CASSDSGGHEQYF. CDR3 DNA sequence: TGTGCCAGCAGTGATTCGGGGGGCCACGAGCAGTACTTC.

The CDR3 is CASSLAWASYGYTF. In DNA form, the CDR3 reads TGTGCCAGCAGCTTAGCGTGGGCCTCCTATGGCTACACCTTC. V is TRBV7-9 and J is TRBJ1-2; D remains ambiguous. The CDR3 runs to 14 residues. Germline V CDR1 and CDR2: SEHNR, FQNEAQ (reference sequence). Trimming removed 0 bases at V and 4 bases at J, with 9 bases between.

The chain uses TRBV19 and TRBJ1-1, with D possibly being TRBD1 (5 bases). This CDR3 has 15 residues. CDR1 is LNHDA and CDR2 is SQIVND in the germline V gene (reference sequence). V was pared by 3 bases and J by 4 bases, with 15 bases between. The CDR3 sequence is CASSILGREGTEAFF. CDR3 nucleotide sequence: TGTGCCAGTAGTATTTTGGGCAGGGAGGGCACTGAAGCTTTCTTT. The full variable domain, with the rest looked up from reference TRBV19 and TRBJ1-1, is DGGITQSPKYLFRKEGQNVTLSCEQNLNHDAMYWYRQDPGQGLRLIYYSQIVNDFQKGDIAEGYSVSREKKESFPLTVTSAQKNPTAFYLCASSILGREGTEAFFGQGTRLTVV.

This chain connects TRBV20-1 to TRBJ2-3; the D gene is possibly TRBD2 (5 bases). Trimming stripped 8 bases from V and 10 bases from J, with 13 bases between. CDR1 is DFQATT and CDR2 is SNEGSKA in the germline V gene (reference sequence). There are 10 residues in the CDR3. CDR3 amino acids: CSPSGVAQYF. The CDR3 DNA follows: TGCAGTCCGTCCGGGGTTGCGCAGTATTTT.